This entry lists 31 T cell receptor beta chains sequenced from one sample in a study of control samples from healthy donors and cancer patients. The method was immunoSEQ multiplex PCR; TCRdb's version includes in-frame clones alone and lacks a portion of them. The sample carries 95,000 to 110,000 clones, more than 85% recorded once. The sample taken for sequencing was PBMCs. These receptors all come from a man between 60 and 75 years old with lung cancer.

The DNA of the CDR3 is TGCGCCAGCAGCTCTGAGACAGAGAACTATGGCTACACCTTC. Protein product: CASSSETENYGYTF. The chain uses TRBV5-1 and TRBJ1-2; maybe TRBD1 (5 bases). The germline V gene has CDR1 SGHRS and CDR2 YFSETQ. There are 14 residues in the CDR3. V was cut by 3 bases and J by 2 bases, with 11 bases left in between.

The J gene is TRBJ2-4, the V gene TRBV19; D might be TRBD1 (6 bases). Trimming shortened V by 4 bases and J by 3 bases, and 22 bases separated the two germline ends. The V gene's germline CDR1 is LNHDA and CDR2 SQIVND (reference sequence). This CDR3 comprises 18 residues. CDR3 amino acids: CASSTSGYREGDKNIQYF. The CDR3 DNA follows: TGTGCCAGTAGTACGTCCGGATACAGGGAAGGCGACAAAAACATTCAGTACTTC.

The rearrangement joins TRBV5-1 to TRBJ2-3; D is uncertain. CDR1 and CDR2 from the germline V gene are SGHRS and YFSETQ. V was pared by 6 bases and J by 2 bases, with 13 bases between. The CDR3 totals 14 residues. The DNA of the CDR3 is TGCGCCAGCACCGATAAGGGCAACACAGATACGCAGTATTTT. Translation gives CASTDKGNTDTQYF.

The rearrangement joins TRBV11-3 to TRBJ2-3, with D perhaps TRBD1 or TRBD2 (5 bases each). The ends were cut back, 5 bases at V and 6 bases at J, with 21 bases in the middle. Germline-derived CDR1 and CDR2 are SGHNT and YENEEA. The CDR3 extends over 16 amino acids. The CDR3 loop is CASSTPGPPHYDTQYF. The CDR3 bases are TGTGCCAGCAGCACACCGGGACCACCTCATTATGATACGCAGTATTTT.

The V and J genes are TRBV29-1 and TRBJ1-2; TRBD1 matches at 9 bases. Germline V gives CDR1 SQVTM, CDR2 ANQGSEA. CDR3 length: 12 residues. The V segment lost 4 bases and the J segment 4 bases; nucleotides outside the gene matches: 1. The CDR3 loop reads CSVVGQGYGYTF. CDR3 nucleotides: TGCAGCGTTGTGGGACAGGGCTATGGCTACACCTTC.

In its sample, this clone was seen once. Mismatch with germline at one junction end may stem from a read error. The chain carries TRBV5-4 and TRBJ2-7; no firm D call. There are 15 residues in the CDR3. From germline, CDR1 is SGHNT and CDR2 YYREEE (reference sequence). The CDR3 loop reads CASSLGSQSFYEQYF. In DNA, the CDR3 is TGTGCTAGCAGCTTGGGGTCCCAGAGCTTCTACGAGCAGTACTTC.

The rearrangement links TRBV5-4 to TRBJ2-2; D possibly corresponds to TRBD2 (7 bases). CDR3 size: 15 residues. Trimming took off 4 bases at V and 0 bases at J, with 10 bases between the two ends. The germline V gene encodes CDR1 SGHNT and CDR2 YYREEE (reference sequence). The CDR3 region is CASSRGGANTGELFF. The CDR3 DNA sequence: TGTGCCAGCAGCCGAGGGGGGGCGAACACCGGGGAGCTGTTTTTT.

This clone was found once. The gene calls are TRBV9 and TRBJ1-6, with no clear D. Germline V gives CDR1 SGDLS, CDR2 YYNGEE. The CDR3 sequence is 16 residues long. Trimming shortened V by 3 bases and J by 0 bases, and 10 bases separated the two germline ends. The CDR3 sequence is CASSALQNSYNSPLHF. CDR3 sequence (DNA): TGTGCCAGCAGCGCCCTACAGAACTCCTATAATTCACCCCTCCACTTT. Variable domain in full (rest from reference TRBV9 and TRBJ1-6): DSGVTQTPKHLITATGQRVTLRCSPRSGDLSVYWYQQSLDQGLQFLIQYYNGEERAKGNILERFSAQQFPDLHSELNLSSLELGDSALYFCASSALQNSYNSPLHFGNGTRLTVT.

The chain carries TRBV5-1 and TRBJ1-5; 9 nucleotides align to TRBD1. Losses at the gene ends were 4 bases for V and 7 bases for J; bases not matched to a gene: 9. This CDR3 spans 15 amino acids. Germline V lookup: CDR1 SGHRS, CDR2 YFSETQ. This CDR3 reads CASSVSGQGGQPQHF. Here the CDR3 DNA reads TGCGCCAGCAGCGTATCGGGACAGGGAGGACAGCCCCAGCATTTT.

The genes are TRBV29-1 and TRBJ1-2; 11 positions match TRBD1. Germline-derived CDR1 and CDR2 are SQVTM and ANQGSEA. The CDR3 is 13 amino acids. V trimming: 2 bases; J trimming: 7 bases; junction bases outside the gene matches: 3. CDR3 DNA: TGCAGCGTTGAACTGGACAGGGGGCCTGGCTACACCTTC. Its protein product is CSVELDRGPGYTF.

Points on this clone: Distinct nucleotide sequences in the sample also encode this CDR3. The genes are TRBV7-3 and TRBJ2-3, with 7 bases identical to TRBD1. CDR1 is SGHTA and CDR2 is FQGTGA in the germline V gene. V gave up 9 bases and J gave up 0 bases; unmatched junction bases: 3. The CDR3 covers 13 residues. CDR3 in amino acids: CASRDSSTDTQYF. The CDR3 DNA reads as TGTGCCAGTAGGGACAGTAGCACAGATACGCAGTATTTT.

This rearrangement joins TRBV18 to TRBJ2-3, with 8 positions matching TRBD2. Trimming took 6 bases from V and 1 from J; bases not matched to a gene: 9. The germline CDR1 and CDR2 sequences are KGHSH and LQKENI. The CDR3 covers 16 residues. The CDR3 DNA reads TGTGCCAGCTCGCCTAGCGGGCCCGGCGGCACAGATACGCAGTATTTT. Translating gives CASSPSGPGGTDTQYF.

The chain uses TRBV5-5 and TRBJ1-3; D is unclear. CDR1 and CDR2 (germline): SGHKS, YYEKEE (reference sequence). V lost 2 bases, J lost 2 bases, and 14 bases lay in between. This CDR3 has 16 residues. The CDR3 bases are TGTGCCAGCAGCTTTAGGACTCCCCAAGCTGGAAACACCATATATTTT. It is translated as CASSFRTPQAGNTIYF.

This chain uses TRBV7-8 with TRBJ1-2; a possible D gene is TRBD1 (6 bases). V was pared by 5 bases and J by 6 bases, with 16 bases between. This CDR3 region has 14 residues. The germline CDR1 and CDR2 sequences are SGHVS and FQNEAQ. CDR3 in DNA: TGTGCCAGCAGCCAAAGACATTCAGGGGATGGCTACACCTTC. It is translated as CASSQRHSGDGYTF.

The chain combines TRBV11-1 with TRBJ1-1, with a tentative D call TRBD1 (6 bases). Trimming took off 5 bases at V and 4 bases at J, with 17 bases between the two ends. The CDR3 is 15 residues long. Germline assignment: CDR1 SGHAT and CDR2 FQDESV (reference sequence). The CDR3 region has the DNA TGTGCCAGCAGCCCCGTGGGGGGCAGGGGCACTGAAGCTTTCTTT. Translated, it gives CASSPVGGRGTEAFF.

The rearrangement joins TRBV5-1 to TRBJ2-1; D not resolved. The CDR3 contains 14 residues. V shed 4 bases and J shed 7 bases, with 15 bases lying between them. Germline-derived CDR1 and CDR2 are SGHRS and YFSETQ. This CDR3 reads CASSPVKRENEQFF. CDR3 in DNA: TGCGCCAGCAGCCCTGTAAAAAGGGAAAATGAGCAGTTCTTC.

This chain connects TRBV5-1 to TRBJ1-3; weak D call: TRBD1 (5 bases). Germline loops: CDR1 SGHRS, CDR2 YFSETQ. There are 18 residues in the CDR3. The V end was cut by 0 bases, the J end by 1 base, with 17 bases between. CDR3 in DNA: TGCGCCAGCAGCTTGGACCCGCCTGGGGGAGGTTCTGGAAACACCATATATTTT. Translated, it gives CASSLDPPGGGSGNTIYF.

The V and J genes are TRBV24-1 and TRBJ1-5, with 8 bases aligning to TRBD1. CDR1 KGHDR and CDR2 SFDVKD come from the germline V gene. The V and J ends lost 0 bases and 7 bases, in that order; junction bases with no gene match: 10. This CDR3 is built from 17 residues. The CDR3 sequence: CATSDLSRTGRGQPQHF. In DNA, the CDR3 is TGTGCCACCAGTGATTTGTCCCGGACAGGGAGGGGCCAGCCCCAGCATTTT.

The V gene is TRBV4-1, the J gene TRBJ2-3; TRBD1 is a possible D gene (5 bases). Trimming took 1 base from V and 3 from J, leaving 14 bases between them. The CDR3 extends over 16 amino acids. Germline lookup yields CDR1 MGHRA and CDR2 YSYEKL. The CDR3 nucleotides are TGCGCCAGCAGCCAAGTGCCAGGGAAGAGGACAGATACGCAGTATTTT. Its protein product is CASSQVPGKRTDTQYF.

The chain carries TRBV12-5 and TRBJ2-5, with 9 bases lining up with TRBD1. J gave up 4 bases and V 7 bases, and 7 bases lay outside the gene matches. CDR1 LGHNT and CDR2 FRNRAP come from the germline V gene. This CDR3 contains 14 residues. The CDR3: CASALGTGSETQYF. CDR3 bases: TGTGCTAGTGCCTTGGGGACAGGGTCAGAGACCCAGTACTTC.

Written as DNA, the CDR3 is TGTGCCAGCAGCTTGGCGGGGGGTGGTCCAGATACGCAGTATTTT. This translates into CASSLAGGGPDTQYF. The chain links TRBV5-8 to TRBJ2-3; TRBD2 aligns across 7 bases. This CDR3 contains 15 residues. The V gene end was trimmed by 0 bases and the J gene end by 4 bases; junction bases not matched to a gene: 5. Germline CDR1 and CDR2: SGHTS and YDEGEE.

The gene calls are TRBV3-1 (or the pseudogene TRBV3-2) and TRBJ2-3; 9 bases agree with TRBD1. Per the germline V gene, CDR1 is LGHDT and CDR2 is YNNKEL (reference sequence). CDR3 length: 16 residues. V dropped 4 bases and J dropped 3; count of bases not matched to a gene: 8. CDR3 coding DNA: TGTGCCAGCAGCCGATCACAGGGGGCGCCGACAGATACGCAGTATTTT. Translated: CASSRSQGAPTDTQYF.

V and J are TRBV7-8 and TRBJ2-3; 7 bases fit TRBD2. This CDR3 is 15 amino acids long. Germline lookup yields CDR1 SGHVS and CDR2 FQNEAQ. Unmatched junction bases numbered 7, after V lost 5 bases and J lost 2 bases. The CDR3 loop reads CASSRQREPTDTQYF. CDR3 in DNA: TGTGCCAGCAGCCGTCAGCGGGAACCCACAGATACGCAGTATTTT.

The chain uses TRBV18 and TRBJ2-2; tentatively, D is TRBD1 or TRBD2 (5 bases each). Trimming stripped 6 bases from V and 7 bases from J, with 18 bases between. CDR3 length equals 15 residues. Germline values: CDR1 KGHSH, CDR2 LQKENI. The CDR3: CASSRGLQGSGELFF. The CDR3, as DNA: TGTGCCAGCTCCCGGGGCCTTCAAGGAAGCGGGGAGCTGTTTTTT. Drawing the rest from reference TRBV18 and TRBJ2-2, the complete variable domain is NAGVMQNPRHLVRRRGQEARLRCSPMKGHSHVYWYRQLPEEGLKFMVYLQKENIIDESGMPKERFSAEFPKEGPSILRIQQVVRGDSAAYFCASSRGLQGSGELFFGEGSRLTVL.

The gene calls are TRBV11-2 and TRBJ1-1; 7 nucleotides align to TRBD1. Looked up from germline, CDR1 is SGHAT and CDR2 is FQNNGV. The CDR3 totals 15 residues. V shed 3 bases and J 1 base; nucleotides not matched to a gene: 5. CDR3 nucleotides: TGTGCCAGCAGCTTGGGGACAGCTAAGAACACTGAAGCTTTCTTT. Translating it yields CASSLGTAKNTEAFF.

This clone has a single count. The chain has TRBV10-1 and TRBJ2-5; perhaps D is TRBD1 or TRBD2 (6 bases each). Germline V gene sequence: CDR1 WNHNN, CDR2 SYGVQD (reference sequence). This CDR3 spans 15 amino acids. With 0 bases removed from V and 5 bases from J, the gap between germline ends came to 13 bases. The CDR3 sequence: CASSESQGGVETQYF. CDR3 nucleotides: TGCGCCAGCAGTGAGTCACAGGGAGGAGTGGAGACCCAGTACTTC.

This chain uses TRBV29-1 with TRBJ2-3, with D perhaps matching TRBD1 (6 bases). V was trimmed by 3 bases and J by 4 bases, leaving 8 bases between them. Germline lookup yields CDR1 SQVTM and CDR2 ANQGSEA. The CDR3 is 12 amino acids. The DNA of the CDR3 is TGCAGCGTTGATAAGGGGGCAGATACGCAGTATTTT. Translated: CSVDKGADTQYF.

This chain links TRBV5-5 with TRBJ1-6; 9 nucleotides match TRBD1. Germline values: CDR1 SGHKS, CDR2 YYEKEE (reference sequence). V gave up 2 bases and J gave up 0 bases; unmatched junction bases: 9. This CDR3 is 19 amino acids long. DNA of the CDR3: TGTGCCAGCAGCTTTAGGGGACAGGGCCTTAGCTCCTATAATTCACCCCTCCACTTT. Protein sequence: CASSFRGQGLSSYNSPLHF.

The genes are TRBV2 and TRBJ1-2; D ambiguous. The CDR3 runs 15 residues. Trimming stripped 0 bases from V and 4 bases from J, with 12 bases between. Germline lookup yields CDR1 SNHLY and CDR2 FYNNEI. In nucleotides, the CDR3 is TGTGCCAGCAGTGAAGCAGGGCCGTCCAGCTATGGCTACACCTTC. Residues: CASSEAGPSSYGYTF.

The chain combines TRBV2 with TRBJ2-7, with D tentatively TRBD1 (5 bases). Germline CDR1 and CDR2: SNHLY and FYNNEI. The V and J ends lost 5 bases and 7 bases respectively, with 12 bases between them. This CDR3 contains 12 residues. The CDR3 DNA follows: TGTGCCAGCAGTTTCAGGGATGAAGAGCAGTACTTC. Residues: CASSFRDEEQYF.

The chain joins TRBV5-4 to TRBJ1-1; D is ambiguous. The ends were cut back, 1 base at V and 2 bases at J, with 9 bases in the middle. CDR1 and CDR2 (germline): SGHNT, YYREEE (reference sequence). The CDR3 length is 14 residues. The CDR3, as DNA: TGTGCCAGCAGCTTGCACAGCCTTAACACTGAAGCTTTCTTT. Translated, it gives CASSLHSLNTEAFF.